This entry describes one TCR beta chain. As yet, its antigen is unknown. Per germline, CDR1 KGHSH and CDR2 LQKENI. This CDR3 has 13 amino acids. The trim removed 5 bases at V and 10 bases at J, leaving 6 bases unmatched. The entry originates in a study of T cell repertoires and HLA-DP antigens. About the study: Donors were two male and one female, aged 18-to-29 to 60-to-69. Regarding the study as a whole: Clones undetected before culture averaged approximately 35% against one allele and approximately 50% against the other.

The repertoire was sequenced with immunoSEQ multiplex PCR; TCRdb's copy has only in-frame clones and lacks some. The sample shows roughly 120,000 clones, almost 95% of them seen only once. Sequenced material: CD4+ T cells from PBMCs. The chain combines TRBV18 with TRBJ1-5; 9 nucleotides match TRBD1. The clonotype originates from a woman aged 18 to 35 in good health and CMV-seronegative. In DNA, the CDR3 is TGTGCCAGCTCAACGGACAGGGGACAACCCCAGCATTTT. Its protein product is CASSTDRGQPQHF. Supplemented by reference TRBV18 and TRBJ1-5, the full variable domain reads NAGVMQNPRHLVRRRGQEARLRCSPMKGHSHVYWYRQLPEEGLKFMVYLQKENIIDESGMPKERFSAEFPKEGPSILRIQQVVRGDSAAYFCASSTDRGQPQHFGDGTRLSIL.